This T cell receptor (beta chain) was documented in a study of blood T cell repertoires in COVID-19. The germline CDR1 and CDR2 sequences are SGHRS and YFSETQ. This CDR3 has 15 residues. Trimming cost V 0 bases and J 1 base, with 8 bases left between them. Repertoires were generated with immunoSEQ multiplex PCR, while TCRdb's copy carries only in-frame clones and drops some. The sample includes around 280,000 clones, around four fifths of them seen just once. To note about this clone: Different DNA sequences within this sample yield the same CDR3.

This clonotype was sampled from a woman in her fifties or sixties with active or convalescent COVID-19. The chain carries TRBV5-1 and TRBJ2-1, with a weak D call TRBD2 (6 bases). The specimen was peripheral blood. The CDR3 DNA is TGCGCCAGCAGCTTGGACGGAGGGTCCTACAATGAGCAGTTCTTC. It yields the protein CASSLDGGSYNEQFF.